These 7 T cell receptor beta chains originate from one sample sequenced in a study of T-cell memory formation after mild COVID-19. One entry per CDR3 protein, called by TCRdb with MiXCR from the 5' RACE reads. The sample holds tens of thousands of distinct CDR3 sequences; 16% are singletons and the top ten take under 35%. Sample: PBMCs or a T cell subset sorted from them (not recorded which). Receptors originate from an adult woman who had mild COVID-19 (a few samples of this study predate the infection). Cell type and time point are not known.

The chain is built from TRBV12-3 or TRBV12-4 and TRBJ2-5, with D unresolved. This CDR3 has 11 residues. V was clipped by 1 base and J by 5 bases, with 2 bases between them. CDR3 nucleotide sequence: TGTGCCAGCAGTTTAGATGAGACCCAGTACTTC. Its protein is CASSLDETQYF.

This clonotype has a handful of counts. The rearrangement uses TRBV27 and TRBJ1-2; a possible D gene is TRBD1 (6 bases). V lost 5 bases and J 5 bases, leaving 15 bases between the germline ends. This CDR3 has 14 residues. From germline, CDR1 is MNHEY and CDR2 SMNVEV (reference sequence). The CDR3 sequence is CASSPQTGPYGYTF. The CDR3 nucleotides read TGTGCCAGCAGTCCACAGACAGGACCTTATGGCTACACCTTC.

A few counts support this clonotype. The chain has TRBV11-3 and TRBJ2-1, with a possible D match to TRBD2 (5 bases). CDR1 and CDR2 from the germline V gene are SGHNT and YENEEA. The CDR3 is made up of 13 amino acids. V was cut by 5 bases and J by 12 bases, with 17 bases left in between. For the CDR3, the DNA is TGTGCCAGCAGCCCGGACTGGGTTACCGGGCAGTTCTTC. Translating it yields CASSPDWVTGQFF. The full variable domain, in which reference TRBV11-3 and TRBJ2-1 provide the parts outside the CDR3, is EAGVVQSPRYKIIEKKQPVAFWCNPISGHNTLYWYLQNLGQGPELLIRYENEEAVDDSQLPKDRFSAERLKGVDSTLKIQPAELGDSAVYLCASSPDWVTGQFFGPGTRLTVL.

The chain is built from TRBV20-1 and TRBJ2-1; 11 bases are a match to TRBD2. The junction had 9 bases not matched to a gene; V was cut back by 5 bases and J by 3 bases. CDR1 and CDR2 from the germline V gene are DFQATT and SNEGSKA (reference sequence). CDR3 length equals 16 residues. In nucleotides, the CDR3 is TGCAGTGCTGAACCCTTAGCGGGGGGGTTCTACAATGAGCAGTTCTTC. Residues: CSAEPLAGGFYNEQFF.

This clonotype was picked up a small number of times. The V and J genes are TRBV28 and TRBJ1-2; D remains unclear. Trimming removed 6 bases at V and 0 bases at J, with 14 bases between. There are 15 residues in the CDR3. The germline gives CDR1 MDHEN, CDR2 SYDVKM. CDR3 residues: CASRLIGAPNYGYTF. In nucleotides, the CDR3 is TGTGCCAGCAGACTTATCGGAGCCCCTAACTATGGCTACACCTTC.

This clonotype has only a few counts. V and J are TRBV7-6 and TRBJ2-7; D not resolved. The length of the CDR3 is 12 residues. Germline assignment: CDR1 SGHVS and CDR2 FNYEAQ. V was shortened by 4 bases and J by 4 bases, with 8 bases between the two germline ends. For the CDR3, the DNA is TGTGCCAGCAGCTCCGTAGGGTACGAGCAGTACTTC. This codes for CASSSVGYEQYF.

This rearrangement joins TRBV5-1 to TRBJ1-1, with TRBD1 identical over 9 bases. The V segment lost 4 bases and the J segment 5 bases; nucleotides outside the gene matches: 6. The CDR3 length is 14 residues. The V gene's germline CDR1 is SGHRS and CDR2 YFSETQ. CDR3 residues: CASSAGTGHTEAFF. As DNA, the CDR3 is TGCGCCAGCAGCGCCGGGACAGGGCATACTGAAGCTTTCTTT.